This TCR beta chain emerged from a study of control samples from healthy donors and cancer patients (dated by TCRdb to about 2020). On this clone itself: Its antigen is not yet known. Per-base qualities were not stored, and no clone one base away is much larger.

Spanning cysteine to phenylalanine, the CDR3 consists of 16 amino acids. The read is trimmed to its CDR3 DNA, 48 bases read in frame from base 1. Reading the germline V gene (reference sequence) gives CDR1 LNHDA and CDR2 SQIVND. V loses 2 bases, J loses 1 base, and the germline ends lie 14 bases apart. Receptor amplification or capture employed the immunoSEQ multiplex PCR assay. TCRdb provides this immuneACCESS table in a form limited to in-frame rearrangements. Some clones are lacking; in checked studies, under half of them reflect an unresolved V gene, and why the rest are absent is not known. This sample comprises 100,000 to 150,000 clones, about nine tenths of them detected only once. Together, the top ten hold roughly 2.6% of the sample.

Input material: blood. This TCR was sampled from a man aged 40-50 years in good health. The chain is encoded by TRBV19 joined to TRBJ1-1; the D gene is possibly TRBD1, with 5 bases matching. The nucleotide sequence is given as TGTGCCAGTAGTATACAGGGTCCCGGTTGGAACACTGAAGCTTTCTTT. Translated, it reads CASSIQGPGWNTEAFF.